This T cell receptor beta chain was sequenced for a study of blood T cells in healthy people across ages. Primed by a sample-barcoded 5' primer and a J-beta primer mix, a second PCR proceeded for 7 to 11 cycles. TCRdb ran MiXCR on the 5' RACE reads and lists one entry per CDR3 protein. The top ten clones hold 15% to 20% of a sample with some 710,000 distinct CDR3 sequences, more than 35% of them seen once. Looked up from germline, CDR1 is SGHDT and CDR2 is YYEEEE. This CDR3 has 13 amino acids. Sequencing was done on a sample of blood. This sequence originates from a man older than 75 in good health. The chain couples TRBV5-6 to TRBJ2-5, with D possibly being TRBD2 (6 bases). The closer fit of TRBJ2-7 to the DNA end suggests the J call may be wrong. This CDR3 is CASSRLGGDEQYF. The DNA of the CDR3 is TGTGCCAGCAGCCGGCTGGGAGGAGACGAGCAGTACTTC.